A single sample is the source of the 16 T cell receptor beta chains below, sequenced in a study of cytomegalovirus exposure and HLA in healthy donors. Sequenced by immunoSEQ multiplex PCR; TCRdb stores in-frame clones only, minus some. The data contain about 73,000 clones, approximately 94% of them singletons. Sequences were obtained from PBMCs. The receptors come from a woman aged 18-29 years in good health and CMV-seronegative.

The rearrangement uses TRBV2 and TRBJ2-1; possible D gene TRBD2, 5 bases. The V and J ends lost 1 base and 8 bases respectively, with 6 bases between them. Germline V gene sequence: CDR1 SNHLY, CDR2 FYNNEI. The CDR3 runs to 12 residues. In DNA, the CDR3 is TGTGCCAGCAGTGAAGGAGGGTATGAGCAGTTCTTC. Encoded protein: CASSEGGYEQFF.

This clone was found once. This chain uses TRBV19 with TRBJ1-4, with 9 bases identical to TRBD1. This CDR3 has 17 amino acids. Germline V lookup: CDR1 LNHDA, CDR2 SQIVND (reference sequence). V dropped 6 bases and J dropped 3; count of bases not matched to a gene: 11. The CDR3 loop is CASSTAGTGSPNEKLFF. CDR3 DNA: TGTGCCAGTAGCACCGCGGGGACAGGGAGTCCTAATGAAAAACTGTTTTTT.

This clone was detected once. The rearrangement uses TRBV7-9 and TRBJ2-1; 9 bases are shared with TRBD1. From germline, CDR1 is SEHNR and CDR2 FQNEAQ (reference sequence). This CDR3 has 16 amino acids. V lost 5 bases, J lost 4 bases, and 9 bases stayed unmatched. As DNA, the CDR3 is TGTGCCAGCAGCCTTACCGGGACAGGGATATACAATGAGCAGTTCTTC. Translating it yields CASSLTGTGIYNEQFF.

The chain is built from TRBV19 and TRBJ2-3, with 7 nucleotides matching TRBD2. Losses at the gene ends were 2 bases for V and 3 bases for J; bases not matched to a gene: 2. This CDR3 region has 14 residues. The germline V gene has CDR1 LNHDA and CDR2 SQIVND (reference sequence). The CDR3 nucleotides read TGTGCCAGTAGTATATCGGGGGGTACAGATACGCAGTATTTT. Its translation: CASSISGGTDTQYF. The variable domain in full, with the rest retrieved from reference TRBV19 and TRBJ2-3, is DGGITQSPKYLFRKEGQNVTLSCEQNLNHDAMYWYRQDPGQGLRLIYYSQIVNDFQKGDIAEGYSVSREKKESFPLTVTSAQKNPTAFYLCASSISGGTDTQYFGPGTRLTVL.

The J gene is TRBJ1-3, the V gene TRBV12-5; 7 bases map to TRBD1. This CDR3 is 14 amino acids long. Trimming took 5 bases from V and 9 from J; bases not matched to a gene: 10. The germline CDR1 and CDR2 sequences are LGHNT and FRNRAP. DNA for the CDR3: TGTGCTAGTGGTCTGGACAGGCTCGACGTCACCATATATTTT. The encoded protein is CASGLDRLDVTIYF.

This clone was counted once. V is TRBV7-9 and J is TRBJ2-1; TRBD1 is a possible D gene (5 bases). This CDR3 region has 14 residues. CDR1 SEHNR and CDR2 FQNEAQ come from the germline V gene (reference sequence). Trimming took 3 bases from V and 6 from J, leaving 12 bases between them. This chain's CDR3 is CASSLSRVVNEQFF. The CDR3 DNA follows: TGTGCCAGCAGCTTGTCCAGGGTCGTCAATGAGCAGTTCTTC.

CDR3 sequence (DNA): TGTGCCAGCAGCTTAGAATCTAGAATGACCTACGAGCAGTACTTC. Encoded protein: CASSLESRMTYEQYF. The chain is built from TRBV11-2 and TRBJ2-7; D is unclear. The CDR3 extends over 15 amino acids. V was trimmed by 0 bases and J by 2 bases, leaving 11 bases between them. Per the germline V gene, CDR1 is SGHAT and CDR2 is FQNNGV.

The V gene is TRBV13, the J gene TRBJ2-3; 11 bases align to TRBD2. J was trimmed by 0 bases and V by 5 bases; bases with no gene match: 7. Germline CDR1 is PRHDT and CDR2 is FYEKMQ (reference sequence). The CDR3 spans 17 residues. The CDR3 protein is CASSPGLAERSTDTQYF. The CDR3 region has the DNA TGTGCCAGCAGCCCGGGACTAGCGGAACGAAGCACAGATACGCAGTATTTT.

The genes are TRBV6-1 and TRBJ2-3, with 7 bases matching TRBD1. This CDR3 is built from 14 residues. The trim removed 1 base at V and 4 bases at J, leaving 2 bases unmatched. CDR1 and CDR2 (germline): MNHNS, SASEGT. The CDR3 is CASSEGQGADTQYF. Written as DNA, the CDR3 is TGTGCCAGCAGTGAAGGCCAGGGGGCAGATACGCAGTATTTT.

The chain uses TRBV11-3 and TRBJ1-1; 8 nucleotides agree with TRBD1. From germline, CDR1 is SGHNT and CDR2 YENEEA. The CDR3 runs to 13 residues. With V trimmed by 5 bases and J by 6 bases, 5 bases remained unmatched. The DNA for the CDR3 is TGTGCCAGCAGCACAGGGGGATTTGCTGAAGCTTTCTTT. Protein sequence: CASSTGGFAEAFF.

CDR3 protein: CAWSATAGTSGRAGYEQYF. In nucleotides, the CDR3 is TGTGCCTGGAGTGCGACAGCCGGGACTAGCGGGAGGGCCGGCTACGAGCAGTACTTC. V and J are TRBV30 and TRBJ2-7; 16 bases are a match to TRBD2. V shed 1 base and J 3 bases; nucleotides not matched to a gene: 12. CDR3 length: 19 amino acids. CDR1 is GTSNPN, CDR2 SVGIG, per germline (reference sequence). The complete variable domain, with remaining parts taken from reference TRBV30 and TRBJ2-7, reads SQTIHQWPATLVQPVGSPLSLECTVEGTSNPNLYWYRQAAGRGLQLLFYSVGIGQISSEVPQNLSASRPQDRQFILSSKKLLLSDSGFYLCAWSATAGTSGRAGYEQYFGPGTRLTVT.

The V gene is TRBV9, the J gene TRBJ2-1; tentative D call: TRBD2 (6 bases). CDR1 SGDLS and CDR2 YYNGEE come from the germline V gene. This CDR3 spans 14 amino acids. The germline V and J ends were trimmed by 0 bases and 8 bases, with 12 bases remaining between them. The DNA of the CDR3 is TGTGCCAGCAGCGTAGAGACTAGGGTCGATGAGCAGTTCTTC. Its protein is CASSVETRVDEQFF. Full variable domain (remainder filled in from reference TRBV9 and TRBJ2-1): DSGVTQTPKHLITATGQRVTLRCSPRSGDLSVYWYQQSLDQGLQFLIQYYNGEERAKGNILERFSAQQFPDLHSELNLSSLELGDSALYFCASSVETRVDEQFFGPGTRLTVL.

This rearrangement joins TRBV6-1 to TRBJ2-3; 8 bases match TRBD1. After removal of 4 bases from V and 2 bases from J, the junction contained 5 bases not matched to a gene. The germline gives CDR1 MNHNS, CDR2 SASEGT. This CDR3 has 15 residues. CDR3 loop: CASSVLTGATDTQYF. CDR3 bases: TGTGCCAGCAGTGTGTTGACAGGGGCCACAGATACGCAGTATTTT.

The V and J genes are TRBV7-2 and TRBJ2-5; 8 bases line up with TRBD2. V was pared by 1 base and J by 1 base, with 5 bases of the junction left unmatched. Germline assignment: CDR1 SGHTA and CDR2 FQGNSA. The CDR3 spans 16 residues. In DNA, the CDR3 is TGTGCCAGCAGCTTAGGGCGGGAGGTTGGCCAAGAGACCCAGTACTTC. As protein: CASSLGREVGQETQYF. Based on the CDR3 plus reference TRBV7-2 and TRBJ2-5, the full variable domain is GAGVSQSPSNKVTEKGKDVELRCDPISGHTALYWYRQSLGQGLEFLIYFQGNSAPDKSGLPSDRFSAERTGGSVSTLTIQRTQQEDSAVYLCASSLGREVGQETQYFGPGTRLLVL.

This clone occurred once. The chain is built from TRBV6-4 and TRBJ2-1; a possible D gene is TRBD2 (7 bases). The V gene lost 6 bases and the J gene lost 0 bases, with 21 bases spanning the gap. This CDR3 contains 18 residues. In germline, CDR1 is MRHNA, CDR2 SNTAGT. The CDR3 DNA is TGTGCCAGCAGGAAAGGGGCGGGGGCCCGGTGCTCCTACAATGAGCAGTTCTTC. It specifies CASRKGAGARCSYNEQFF.

The V gene is TRBV28, the J gene TRBJ2-7; 9 bases fit TRBD1. CDR3 length: 14 amino acids. The germline gives CDR1 MDHEN, CDR2 SYDVKM. V was clipped by 8 bases and J by 3 bases; unmatched bases: 8. CDR3: CASDEDRGRYEQYF. The CDR3 nucleotides read TGTGCCAGCGACGAGGACAGGGGCCGCTACGAGCAGTACTTC.